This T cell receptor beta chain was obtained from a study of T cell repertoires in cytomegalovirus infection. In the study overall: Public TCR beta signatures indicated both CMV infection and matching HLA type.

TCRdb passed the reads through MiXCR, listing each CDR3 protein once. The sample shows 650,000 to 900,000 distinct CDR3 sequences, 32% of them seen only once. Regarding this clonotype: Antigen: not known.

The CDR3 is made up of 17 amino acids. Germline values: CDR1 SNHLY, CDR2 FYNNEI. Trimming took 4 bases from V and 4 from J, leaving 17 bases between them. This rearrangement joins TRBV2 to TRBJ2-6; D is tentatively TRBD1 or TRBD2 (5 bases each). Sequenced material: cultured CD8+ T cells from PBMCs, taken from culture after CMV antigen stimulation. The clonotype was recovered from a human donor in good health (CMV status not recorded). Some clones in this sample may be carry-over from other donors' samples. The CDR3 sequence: CASSASRDGSGANVLTF. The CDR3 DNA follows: TGTGCCAGCAGTGCCTCCCGGGACGGGTCGGGGGCCAACGTCCTGACTTTC.